This record covers a single T cell receptor (beta chain). The sample comes from a study of cytomegalovirus exposure and HLA in healthy donors. The V gene lost 8 bases and the J gene lost 2 bases, with 24 bases spanning the gap. Germline V gene data show CDR1 as MNHEY and CDR2 as SMNVEV (reference sequence). The CDR3 extends over 18 amino acids. The table came from immunoSEQ multiplex PCR; TCRdb's copy has only in-frame clones and leaves some out. The table records about 49,000 clones, about 90% of them present only once. The rearrangement joins TRBV27 to TRBJ2-2, with D perhaps matching TRBD2 (5 bases). Sample: PBMCs. The sequence came from a man between 18 and 35 years old in good health and CMV-seronegative. The CDR3 protein is CASATLSGPRRNTGELFF. In nucleotides, the CDR3 is TGTGCCAGCGCCACACTCAGCGGCCCACGACGAAACACCGGGGAGCTGTTTTTT.